The rows below give T cell receptor beta chains drawn from one sample of a study of shared clonotypes between healthy human individuals. Libraries were prepared by immunoSEQ multiplex PCR; TCRdb keeps only in-frame clonotypes and omits some of them. The sample includes around 2,000,000 clones, roughly 94% of them seen just once. Sample: naive CD4+ T cells sorted from blood. The receptors were gathered from a young man in good health. The CDR3 runs from the conserved cysteine through the conserved F or W. The D gene is left open where the match is weak. Size tells how often a clone was seen (once, few, many) or the class of an expanded clone, and some rows leave it out.

D	J	size	V	DNA	CDR3
-	TRBJ1-5	-	TRBV4-3	TGCGCCAGCAGCCACGCTCCCGACGGAACCCGGGCGGTGTATCAGCCCCAGCATTTT	CASSHAPDGTRAVYQPQHF
TRBD1	TRBJ2-7	-	TRBV5-1	TGCGCCAGCAGTGAGACAGGGGGCTTCTCCTACGAGCAGTACTTC	CASSETGGFSYEQYF
TRBD2	TRBJ2-1	-	TRBV15	TGTGCCACCAGCAGAGAAGTCCCGGGACTAGCGGGAGGCGGGCAGCAGTTCTTC	CATSREVPGLAGGGQQFF
-	TRBJ1-2	-	TRBV11-2	TGTGCCAGCAGCTTAGGGGGGCTTAACTATGGCTACACCTTC	CASSLGGLNYGYTF
-	TRBJ1-2	-	TRBV6-1	TGTGCCAGCAGTGAAGGGGGGATCAACTATGGCTACACCTTC	CASSEGGINYGYTF
-	TRBJ2-5	-	TRBV15	TGTGCCACCAGCAGAGATCTGAGGGGGACCCAGTACTTC	CATSRDLRGTQYF
-	TRBJ2-3	-	TRBV18	TGTGCCAGCTCACCATATATCGGCACAGATACGCAGTATTTT	CASSPYIGTDTQYF
-	TRBJ2-1	-	TRBV4-2	TGTGCCAGCAGCCGCCAGAAGGATGAGCAGTTCTTC	CASSRQKDEQFF
-	TRBJ1-1	-	TRBV6-5	TGTGCCAGCAGTGACCTGTTGGAGACTGAAGCTTTCTTT	CASSDLLETEAFF
-	TRBJ1-2	-	TRBV6-1	TGTGCCACGGCCGAATCAACTTATGGCTACACCTTC	CATAESTYGYTF
TRBD1	TRBJ2-2	-	TRBV28	TGTGCCAGCTCTCTAGGGACAGGGACGATGTTTTTT	CASSLGTGTMFF
-	TRBJ2-7	-	TRBV6-6	TGTGCCAGCAGTGACGGGGGCTTCTCCTACGAGCAGTACTTC	CASSDGGFSYEQYF
-	TRBJ2-5	-	TRBV15	TGTGCCACCAGCAGAGATATGGACGGCGGAGCCCAGTACTTC	CATSRDMDGGAQYF
TRBD1	TRBJ1-2	-	TRBV29-1	TGCAGCGTTCGGTCTGTAGTCATTCCGGGACAGCCGCACTATGGCTACACCTTC	CSVRSVVIPGQPHYGYTF
-	TRBJ2-7	-	TRBV5-6	TGTGCCAGCAGCTTGGGTCCCCGGGCAACCTACGAGCAGTACTTC	CASSLGPRATYEQYF
-	TRBJ1-4	-	TRBV7-4	TGTGCCAGCTTCGGGACGTGGGAACTGTTTTTT	CASFGTWELFF
-	TRBJ2-7	once	TRBV6-1	TGTGCCAGCAACACACAGAACTCCTACGAGCAGTACTTC	CASNTQNSYEQYF